Listed here is a single T cell receptor (beta chain). Its antigen is unidentified. The sample belongs to a study of T cell responses to AZD1222 COVID-19 vaccine. Findings and caveats of the study: Vaccine-associated CD4 TCRs spanned spike, dominant at 160-218 and 743-854.

Measured with immunoSEQ multiplex PCR; TCRdb has only the in-frame clones, and not every one. Found here are 82,000 or so clones, around nine tenths of them singletons; the top ten hold roughly 5%. Germline CDR1 is MNHEY and CDR2 is SVGAGI. This CDR3 contains 14 residues. V dropped 0 bases and J dropped 7 bases, with 12 bases sitting between them. The sequence was collected from an adult in good health. The sequencing here drew on peripheral blood, taken on day 0 of AZD1222 vaccination. This chain links TRBV6-5 with TRBJ1-2; D possibly corresponds to TRBD1 (5 bases). DNA for the CDR3: TGTGCCAGCAGTTACTCCCTAGGGACCGCTGGCTACACCTTC. This gives the protein CASSYSLGTAGYTF.